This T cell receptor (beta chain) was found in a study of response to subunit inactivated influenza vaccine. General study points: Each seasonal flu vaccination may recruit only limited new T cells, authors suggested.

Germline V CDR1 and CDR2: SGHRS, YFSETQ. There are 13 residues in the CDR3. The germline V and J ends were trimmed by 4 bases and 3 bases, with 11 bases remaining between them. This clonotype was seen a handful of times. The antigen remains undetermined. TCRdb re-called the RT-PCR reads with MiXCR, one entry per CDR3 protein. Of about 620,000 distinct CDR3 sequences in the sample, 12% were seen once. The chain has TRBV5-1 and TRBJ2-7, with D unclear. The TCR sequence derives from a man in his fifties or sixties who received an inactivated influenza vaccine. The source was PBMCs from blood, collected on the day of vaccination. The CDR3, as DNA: TGCGCCAGCAGCGGGGATCTGGGCTACGAGCAGTACTTC. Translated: CASSGDLGYEQYF.